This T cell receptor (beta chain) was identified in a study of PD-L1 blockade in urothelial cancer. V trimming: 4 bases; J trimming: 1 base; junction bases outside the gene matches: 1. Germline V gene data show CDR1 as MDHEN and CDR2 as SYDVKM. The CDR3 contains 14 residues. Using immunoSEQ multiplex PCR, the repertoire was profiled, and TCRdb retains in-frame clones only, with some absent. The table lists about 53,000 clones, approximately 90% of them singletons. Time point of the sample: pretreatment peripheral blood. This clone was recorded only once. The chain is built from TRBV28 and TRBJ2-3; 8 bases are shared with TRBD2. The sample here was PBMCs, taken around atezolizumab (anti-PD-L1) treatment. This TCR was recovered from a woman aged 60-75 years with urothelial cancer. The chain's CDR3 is CASSSSGRTDTQYF. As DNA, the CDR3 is TGTGCCAGCAGTTCTAGCGGGCGCACAGATACGCAGTATTTT.